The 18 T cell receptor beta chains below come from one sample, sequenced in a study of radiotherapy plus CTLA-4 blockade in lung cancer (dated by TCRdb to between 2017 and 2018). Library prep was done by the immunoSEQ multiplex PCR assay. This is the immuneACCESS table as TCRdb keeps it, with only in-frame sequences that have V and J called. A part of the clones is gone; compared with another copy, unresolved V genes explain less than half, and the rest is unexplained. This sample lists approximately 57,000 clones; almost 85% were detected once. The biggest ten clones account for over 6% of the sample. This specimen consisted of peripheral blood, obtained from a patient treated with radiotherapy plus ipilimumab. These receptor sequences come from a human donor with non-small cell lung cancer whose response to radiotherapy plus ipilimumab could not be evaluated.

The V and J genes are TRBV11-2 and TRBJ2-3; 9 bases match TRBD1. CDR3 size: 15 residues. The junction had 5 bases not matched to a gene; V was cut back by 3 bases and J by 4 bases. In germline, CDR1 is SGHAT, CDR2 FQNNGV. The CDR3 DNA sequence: TGTGCCAGCAGCTTGACAGGGGGGAGCGCAGATACGCAGTATTTT. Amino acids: CASSLTGGSADTQYF.

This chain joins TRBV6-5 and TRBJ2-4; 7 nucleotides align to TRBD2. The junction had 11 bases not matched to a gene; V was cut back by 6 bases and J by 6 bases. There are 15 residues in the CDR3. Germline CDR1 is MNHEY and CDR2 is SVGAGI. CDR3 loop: CASRPPGGLGNIQYF. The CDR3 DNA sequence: TGTGCCAGCAGGCCGCCGGGGGGTCTCGGAAACATTCAGTACTTC.

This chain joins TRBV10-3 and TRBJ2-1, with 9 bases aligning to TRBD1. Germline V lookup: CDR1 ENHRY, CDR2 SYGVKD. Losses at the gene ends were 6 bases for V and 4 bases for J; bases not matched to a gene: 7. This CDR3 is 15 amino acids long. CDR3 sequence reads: CAIRSTGGSYNEQFF. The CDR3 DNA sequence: TGTGCCATCAGATCGACAGGGGGGTCTTACAATGAGCAGTTCTTC.

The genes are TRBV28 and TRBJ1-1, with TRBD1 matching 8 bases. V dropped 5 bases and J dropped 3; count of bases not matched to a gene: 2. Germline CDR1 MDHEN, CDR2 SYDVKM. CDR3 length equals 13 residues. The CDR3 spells CASSETGDTEAFF. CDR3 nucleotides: TGTGCCAGCAGTGAGACAGGGGACACTGAAGCTTTCTTT.

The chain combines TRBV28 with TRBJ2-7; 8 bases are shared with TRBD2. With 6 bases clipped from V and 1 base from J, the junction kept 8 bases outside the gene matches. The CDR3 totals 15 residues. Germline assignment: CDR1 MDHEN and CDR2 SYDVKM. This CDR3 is CASSPEREQSYEQYF. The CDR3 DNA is TGTGCCAGCAGCCCCGAGCGGGAGCAATCCTACGAGCAGTACTTC.

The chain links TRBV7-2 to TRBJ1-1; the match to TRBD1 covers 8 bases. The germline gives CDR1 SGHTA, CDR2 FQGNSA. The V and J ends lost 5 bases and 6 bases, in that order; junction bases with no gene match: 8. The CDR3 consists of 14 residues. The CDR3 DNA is TGTGCCAGCAGCACGGGACAGGTTTTCGCTGAAGCTTTCTTT. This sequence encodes CASSTGQVFAEAFF. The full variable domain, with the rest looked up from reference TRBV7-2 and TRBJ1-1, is GAGVSQSPSNKVTEKGKDVELRCDPISGHTALYWYRQSLGQGLEFLIYFQGNSAPDKSGLPSDRFSAERTGGSVSTLTIQRTQQEDSAVYLCASSTGQVFAEAFFGQGTRLTVV.

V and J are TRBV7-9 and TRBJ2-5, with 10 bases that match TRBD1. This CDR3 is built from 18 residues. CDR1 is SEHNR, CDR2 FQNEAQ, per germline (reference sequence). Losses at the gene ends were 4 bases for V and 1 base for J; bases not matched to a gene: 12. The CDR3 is CASSYGRQGARSQETQYF. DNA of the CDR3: TGTGCCAGCAGCTACGGGCGACAGGGGGCTAGGTCCCAAGAGACCCAGTACTTC. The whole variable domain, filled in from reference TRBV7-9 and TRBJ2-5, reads DTGVSQNPRHKITKRGQNVTFRCDPISEHNRLYWYRQTLGQGPEFLTYFQNEAQLEKSRLLSDRFSAERPKGSFSTLEIQRTEQGDSAMYLCASSYGRQGARSQETQYFGPGTRLLVL.

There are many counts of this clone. This chain's CDR3 is CASTDPGTQGSGELFF. The CDR3 DNA is TGTGCCAGCACGGACCCCGGGACACAGGGGAGCGGGGAGCTGTTTTTT. The chain carries TRBV25-1 and TRBJ2-2, with TRBD1 identical over 7 bases. V shed 7 bases and J 7 bases; nucleotides not matched to a gene: 15. There are 16 residues in the CDR3. The V gene's germline CDR1 is MGHDK and CDR2 SYGVNS. Supplemented by reference TRBV25-1 and TRBJ2-2, the full variable domain reads EADIYQTPRYLVIGTGKKITLECSQTMGHDKMYWYQQDPGMELHLIHYSYGVNSTEKGDLSSESTVSRIRTEHFPLTLESARPSHTSQYLCASTDPGTQGSGELFFGEGSRLTVL.

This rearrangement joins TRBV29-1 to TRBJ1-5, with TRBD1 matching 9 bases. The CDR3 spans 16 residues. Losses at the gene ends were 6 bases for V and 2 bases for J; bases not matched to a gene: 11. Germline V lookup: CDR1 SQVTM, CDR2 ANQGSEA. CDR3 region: CSVGTGLGYGNQPQHF. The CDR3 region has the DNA TGCAGCGTAGGGACAGGGTTAGGGTATGGCAATCAGCCCCAGCATTTT.

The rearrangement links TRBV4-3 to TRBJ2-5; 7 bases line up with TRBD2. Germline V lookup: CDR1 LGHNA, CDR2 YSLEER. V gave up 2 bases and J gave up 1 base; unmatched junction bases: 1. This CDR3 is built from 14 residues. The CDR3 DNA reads TGCGCCAGCAGCCAACTAGCGGCCCAAGAGACCCAGTACTTC. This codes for CASSQLAAQETQYF.

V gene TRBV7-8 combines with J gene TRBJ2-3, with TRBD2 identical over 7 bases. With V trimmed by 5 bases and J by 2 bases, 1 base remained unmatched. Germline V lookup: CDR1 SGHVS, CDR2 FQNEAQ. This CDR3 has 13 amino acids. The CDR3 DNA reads TGTGCCAGCAGCACTAGCGTCACAGATACGCAGTATTTT. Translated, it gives CASSTSVTDTQYF.

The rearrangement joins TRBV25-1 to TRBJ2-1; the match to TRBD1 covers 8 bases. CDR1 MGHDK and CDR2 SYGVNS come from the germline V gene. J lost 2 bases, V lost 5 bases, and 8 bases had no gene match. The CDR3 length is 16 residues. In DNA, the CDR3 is TGTGCCAGCAGTCCAGACAGGGGCGCAACCTACAATGAGCAGTTCTTC. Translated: CASSPDRGATYNEQFF. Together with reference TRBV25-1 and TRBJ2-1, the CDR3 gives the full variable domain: EADIYQTPRYLVIGTGKKITLECSQTMGHDKMYWYQQDPGMELHLIHYSYGVNSTEKGDLSSESTVSRIRTEHFPLTLESARPSHTSQYLCASSPDRGATYNEQFFGPGTRLTVL.

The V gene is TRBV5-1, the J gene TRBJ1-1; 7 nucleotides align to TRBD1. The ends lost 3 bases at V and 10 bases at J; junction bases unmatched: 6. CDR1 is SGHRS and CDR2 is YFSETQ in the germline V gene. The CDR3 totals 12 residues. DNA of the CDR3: TGCGCCAGCAGCTCAGGGACAGCGGGAGCTTTCTTT. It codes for CASSSGTAGAFF.

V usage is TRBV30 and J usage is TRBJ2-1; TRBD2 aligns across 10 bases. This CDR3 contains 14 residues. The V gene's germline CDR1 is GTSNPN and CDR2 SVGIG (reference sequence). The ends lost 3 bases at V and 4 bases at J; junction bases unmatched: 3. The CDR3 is CAWRLAGPYNEQFF. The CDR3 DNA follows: TGTGCCTGGAGACTAGCGGGACCTTACAATGAGCAGTTCTTC.

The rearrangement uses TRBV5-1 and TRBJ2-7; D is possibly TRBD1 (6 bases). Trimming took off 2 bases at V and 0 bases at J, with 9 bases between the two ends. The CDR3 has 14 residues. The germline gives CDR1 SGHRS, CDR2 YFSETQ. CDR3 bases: TGCGCCAGCAGCTTCCGGGACATCTCCTACGAGCAGTACTTC. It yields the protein CASSFRDISYEQYF.

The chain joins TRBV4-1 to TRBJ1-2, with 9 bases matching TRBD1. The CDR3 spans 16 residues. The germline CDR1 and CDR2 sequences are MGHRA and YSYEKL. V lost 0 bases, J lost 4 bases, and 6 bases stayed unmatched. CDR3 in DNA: TGCGCCAGCAGCCAAGAGGGGGGGACAGGGAGCTATGGCTACACCTTC. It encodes CASSQEGGTGSYGYTF.

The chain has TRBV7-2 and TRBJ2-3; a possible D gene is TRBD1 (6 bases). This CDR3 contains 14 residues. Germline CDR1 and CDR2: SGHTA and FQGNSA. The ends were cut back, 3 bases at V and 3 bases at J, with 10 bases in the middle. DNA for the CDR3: TGTGCCAGCAGCTTTCGTCAGGGGACAGATACGCAGTATTTT. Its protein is CASSFRQGTDTQYF.

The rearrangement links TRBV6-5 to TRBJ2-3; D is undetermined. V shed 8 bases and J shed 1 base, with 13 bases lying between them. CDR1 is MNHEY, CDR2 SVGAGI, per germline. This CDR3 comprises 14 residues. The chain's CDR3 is CASGSPPGTDTQYF. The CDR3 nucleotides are TGTGCCAGCGGTTCCCCCCCGGGCACAGATACGCAGTATTTT.